One and the same sample provided the 11 T cell receptor beta chains below, sequenced in a study of control samples from healthy donors and cancer patients. The assay was immunoSEQ multiplex PCR, and TCRdb's table has in-frame clones only and misses some. The table has some 130,000 clones, just under 95% seen once. Sequencing was carried out using blood. The receptors here all came from a young man in good health.

This clone has a handful of counts. The V and J genes are TRBV4-1 and TRBJ2-5; D might be TRBD2 (5 bases). V lost 3 bases and J 6 bases, leaving 14 bases between the germline ends. This CDR3 region has 14 residues. Looked up from germline, CDR1 is MGHRA and CDR2 is YSYEKL. The CDR3 sequence is CASSQPGRGQTQYF. CDR3 nucleotide sequence: TGCGCCAGCAGCCAGCCGGGCCGCGGGCAGACCCAGTACTTC.

The rearrangement uses TRBV7-9 and TRBJ1-4, with a possible D match to TRBD1 (5 bases). Trimming left V 4 bases short and J 6 bases short, with 15 bases between. This CDR3 has 15 residues. Germline CDR1 and CDR2: SEHNR and FQNEAQ (reference sequence). Here the CDR3 DNA reads TGTGCCAGCAGCTCAAAATCCGGGACTGATGAAAAACTGTTTTTT. This codes for CASSSKSGTDEKLFF.

This clone was counted between two and nine times. This chain connects TRBV5-1 to TRBJ1-2; 10 bases agree with TRBD1. CDR1 and CDR2 (germline): SGHRS, YFSETQ. This CDR3 spans 14 amino acids. J gave up 7 bases and V 2 bases, and 5 bases lay outside the gene matches. CDR3 nucleotide sequence: TGCGCCAGCAGCTTCGGGACAGGGGAAGGTGGCTACACCTTC. Translating gives CASSFGTGEGGYTF.

The chain couples TRBV4-1 to TRBJ2-7; weak D call: TRBD2 (6 bases). From germline, CDR1 is MGHRA and CDR2 YSYEKL. The V and J ends lost 4 bases and 5 bases respectively, with 6 bases between them. The CDR3 totals 11 residues. The CDR3 region is CASSLADEQYF. CDR3 coding DNA: TGCGCCAGCAGCCTAGCGGACGAGCAGTACTTC.

V and J are TRBV21-1 and TRBJ2-7; TRBD2 was called by the table and not checked on the DNA. TRBV21-1 is tagged as a pseudogene. The CDR3 loop spans 13 amino acids. This CDR3 reads CAVQGGGPYEQYF. The CDR3 DNA reads TGTGCCGTCCAAGGAGGCGGTCCCTACGAGCAGTACTTC.

The V gene is TRBV11-2, the J gene TRBJ2-7, with D unresolved. Trimming stripped 1 base from V and 2 bases from J, with 9 bases between. The CDR3 is made up of 14 amino acids. Germline CDR1 is SGHAT and CDR2 is FQNNGV. For the CDR3, the DNA is TGTGCCAGCAGCTTAGCCCCCCTAACCTACGAGCAGTACTTC. Translating it yields CASSLAPLTYEQYF.

This rearrangement joins TRBV18 to TRBJ2-7; TRBD1 might be the D (6 bases). CDR3 length equals 13 residues. From germline, CDR1 is KGHSH and CDR2 LQKENI. V lost 3 bases to trimming and J lost 3 bases, with 9 bases between them. CDR3 residues: CASSPEDSYEQYF. In DNA form, the CDR3 reads TGTGCCAGCTCACCCGAGGACAGCTACGAGCAGTACTTC.

V and J are TRBV28 and TRBJ1-1; no firm D call. Trimming took off 3 bases at V and 1 base at J, with 9 bases between the two ends. This CDR3 comprises 14 residues. Germline V CDR1 and CDR2: MDHEN, SYDVKM. The CDR3 region is CASSFGEKNTEAFF. Written as DNA, the CDR3 is TGTGCCAGCAGTTTCGGGGAGAAGAACACTGAAGCTTTCTTT. Full variable domain (outside the CDR3, taken from reference TRBV28 and TRBJ1-1): DVKVTQSSRYLVKRTGEKVFLECVQDMDHENMFWYRQDPGLGLRLIYFSYDVKMKEKGDIPEGYSVSREKKERFSLILESASTNQTSMYLCASSFGEKNTEAFFGQGTRLTVV.

Concerning this clone: Mismatch with germline at one junction end may stem from a read error. V usage is TRBV5-4 and J usage is TRBJ1-1; TRBD1 is a possible D gene (5 bases). The CDR3 has 16 residues. Germline values: CDR1 SGHNT, CDR2 YYREEE (reference sequence). CDR3 in amino acids: CASTLDTRTVNTEAFF. The CDR3 DNA follows: TGTGCCAGCACCTTGGACACCCGGACGGTGAACACTGAAGCTTTCTTT.

The chain recombines TRBV18 with TRBJ1-5, with 7 bases that match TRBD1. CDR1 is KGHSH and CDR2 is LQKENI in the germline V gene. V dropped 5 bases and J dropped 6; count of bases not matched to a gene: 10. The CDR3 is 15 residues long. The chain's CDR3 is CASSSETGRVQPQHF. As DNA, the CDR3 is TGTGCCAGCTCAAGCGAGACAGGGCGCGTTCAGCCCCAGCATTTT.

J is TRBJ1-2 and V is TRBV19; TRBD1 might be the D (5 bases). CDR3 length equals 13 residues. The V gene's germline CDR1 is LNHDA and CDR2 SQIVND (reference sequence). Between the trimmed V and J ends, which lost 2 bases and 5 bases, there was a span of 9 bases. The CDR3, as DNA: TGTGCCAGTAGTATAACAGGTTCTTATGGCTACACCTTC. Translated: CASSITGSYGYTF.